These 19 T cell receptor beta chains share one sample of origin, sequenced in a study of PD-1 blockade in mismatch repair-deficient tumors. Method: immunoSEQ multiplex PCR; TCRdb's copy keeps in-frame clones and lacks some. The profile shows about 39,000 clones, 75% to 90% of them singletons. Sequences were derived from PBMCs, sampled roughly nine months after starting pembrolizumab. Receptors were obtained from an adult with mismatch repair-deficient cancer.

J is TRBJ2-7 and V is TRBV7-2, with TRBD2 identical over 14 bases. The CDR3 sequence is 18 residues long. Germline V gene lookup returns CDR1 SGHTA and CDR2 FQGNSA. Germline trimming cut 5 bases from V and 2 bases from J; bases unmatched to any gene: 11. The CDR3 nucleotides are TGTGCCAGCAGCCCGGCGGGACTAGCGGGAGCGCCCGCCTACGAGCAGTACTTC. Protein sequence: CASSPAGLAGAPAYEQYF.

The J gene is TRBJ1-1, the V gene TRBV28; TRBD1 aligns across 10 bases. Germline V gives CDR1 MDHEN, CDR2 SYDVKM. CDR3 length: 11 residues. The ends lost 7 bases at V and 11 bases at J; junction bases unmatched: 4. The CDR3 loop reads CASTPGQGAFF. The DNA for the CDR3 is TGTGCCAGCACCCCGGGACAGGGGGCTTTCTTT.

V is TRBV30 and J is TRBJ2-6; TRBD2 might be the D (7 bases). CDR1 GTSNPN and CDR2 SVGIG come from the germline V gene (reference sequence). V lost 3 bases to trimming and J lost 0 bases, with 15 bases between them. CDR3 length: 17 amino acids. This CDR3 reads CAWSLKGGVSGANVLTF. The DNA of the CDR3 is TGTGCCTGGAGCCTAAAGGGGGGGGTCTCTGGGGCCAACGTCCTGACTTTC. The full variable domain, completed using reference TRBV30 and TRBJ2-6, is SQTIHQWPATLVQPVGSPLSLECTVEGTSNPNLYWYRQAAGRGLQLLFYSVGIGQISSEVPQNLSASRPQDRQFILSSKKLLLSDSGFYLCAWSLKGGVSGANVLTFGAGSRLTVL.

V is TRBV27 and J is TRBJ1-6; 10 positions match TRBD1. Germline V CDR1 and CDR2: MNHEY, SMNVEV (reference sequence). CDR3 length: 14 amino acids. V shed 2 bases and J 8 bases; nucleotides not matched to a gene: 0. CDR3 protein: CASSLGTGDSPLHF. The CDR3 region has the DNA TGTGCCAGCAGTTTAGGGACAGGGGATTCACCCCTCCACTTT.

V is TRBV7-3 and J is TRBJ2-1; 7 positions agree with TRBD2. The CDR3 loop spans 15 amino acids. Trimming at V came to 2 bases and at J to 4 bases, leaving 5 bases not matched to a gene. The germline CDR1 and CDR2 sequences are SGHTA and FQGTGA. The DNA for the CDR3 is TGTGCCAGCAGCTTATTAAGCGGGGTATACAATGAGCAGTTCTTC. Its protein product is CASSLLSGVYNEQFF.

The V gene is TRBV11-3, the J gene TRBJ1-1, with D perhaps matching TRBD1 (6 bases). Germline V CDR1 and CDR2: SGHNT, YENEEA. The length of the CDR3 is 17 residues. V was cut by 2 bases and J by 4 bases, with 20 bases left in between. Here the CDR3 DNA reads TGTGCCAGCAGCTTACACCTTTTCGGGGGGCGCGGCACTGAAGCTTTCTTT. Residues: CASSLHLFGGRGTEAFF.

The rearrangement uses TRBV7-9 and TRBJ2-7, with no clear D. Trimming pared 3 bases from V and 0 bases from J, leaving 6 bases between. This CDR3 has 13 residues. In germline, CDR1 is SEHNR, CDR2 FQNEAQ (reference sequence). Here the CDR3 reads CASSFIPSYEQYF. For the CDR3, the DNA is TGTGCCAGCAGCTTTATCCCCTCCTACGAGCAGTACTTC.

J is TRBJ1-3 and V is TRBV6-1; 9 nucleotides match TRBD1. The CDR3 is 14 amino acids. V shed 7 bases and J 5 bases; nucleotides not matched to a gene: 6. Germline V lookup: CDR1 MNHNS, CDR2 SASEGT. CDR3 in DNA: TGTGCCAGCATGCGGGGACAGGGAAGAAACACCATATATTTT. Translating it yields CASMRGQGRNTIYF.

This clone was detected only a few times. The rearrangement joins TRBV10-3 to TRBJ2-7; TRBD1 might be the D (5 bases). CDR3 length: 11 amino acids. Trimming stripped 4 bases from V and 4 bases from J, with 5 bases between. Germline loops: CDR1 ENHRY, CDR2 SYGVKD. CDR3 amino acids: CAISAGYEQYF. The DNA for the CDR3 is TGTGCCATCAGTGCAGGGTACGAGCAGTACTTC.

The gene calls are TRBV28 and TRBJ1-2; possible D gene TRBD1, 6 bases. This CDR3 is built from 14 residues. The germline CDR1 and CDR2 sequences are MDHEN and SYDVKM. V lost 6 bases and J lost 8, with 19 bases in between. The DNA of the CDR3 is TGTGCCAGCAGCCTAGAGAACAGGGACGTAGGCTACACCTTC. This translates into CASSLENRDVGYTF.

The chain's CDR3 is CASSLVLSGDEAFF. The DNA of the CDR3 is TGTGCCAGCAGCTTAGTGCTCAGCGGAGATGAAGCTTTCTTT. The J gene is TRBJ1-1, the V gene TRBV7-8; no reliable D call. CDR1 is SGHVS, CDR2 FQNEAQ, per germline. V was clipped by 1 base and J by 7 bases, with 13 bases between them. This CDR3 is built from 14 residues.

V usage is TRBV5-4 and J usage is TRBJ2-1, with TRBD2 as a possible D gene (5 bases). This CDR3 has 14 residues. Trimming removed 7 bases from V and 3 bases from J, with 14 bases in between. From germline, CDR1 is SGHNT and CDR2 YYREEE (reference sequence). As DNA, the CDR3 is TGTGCCAGCGCGGGTAGCACAAACTACAATGAGCAGTTCTTC. As protein: CASAGSTNYNEQFF.

The V call is TRBV10-1, the J call TRBJ2-3; 13 bases map to TRBD2. CDR3 length equals 18 residues. V was clipped by 4 bases and J by 0 bases; unmatched bases: 7. The V gene's germline CDR1 is WNHNN and CDR2 SYGVQD (reference sequence). The CDR3 region is CASSAGTSGVLSTDTQYF. CDR3 in DNA: TGCGCCAGCAGTGCAGGGACTAGCGGGGTCCTTAGCACAGATACGCAGTATTTT.

The chain recombines TRBV7-9 with TRBJ2-1; TRBD2 matches 10 bases. The germline CDR1 and CDR2 sequences are SEHNR and FQNEAQ (reference sequence). J gave up 8 bases and V 3 bases, and 7 bases lay outside the gene matches. This CDR3 has 15 amino acids. This CDR3 reads CASSFGLAGVDEQFF. Written as DNA, the CDR3 is TGTGCCAGCAGCTTCGGCCTAGCGGGAGTGGATGAGCAGTTCTTC.

The chain links TRBV19 to TRBJ1-2; 12 bases are a match to TRBD1. CDR1 is LNHDA and CDR2 is SQIVND in the germline V gene (reference sequence). The junction had 13 bases not matched to a gene; V was cut back by 7 bases and J by 4 bases. The CDR3 covers 17 residues. The CDR3 coding sequence is TGTGCCAGTAAACCCCCGGGACAGGGGGCGCAAGTCTATGGCTACACCTTC. Translating gives CASKPPGQGAQVYGYTF.

The chain has TRBV6-1 and TRBJ1-3; D is perhaps TRBD1 (5 bases). Germline V gene lookup returns CDR1 MNHNS and CDR2 SASEGT. V lost 6 bases and J lost 1, with 10 bases in between. The CDR3 length is 14 residues. Here the CDR3 DNA reads TGTGCCAGCAGCCCCAGGGTTTCTGGAAACACCATATATTTT. This sequence encodes CASSPRVSGNTIYF.

The chain is built from TRBV28 and TRBJ1-4, with a possible D match to TRBD1 (6 bases). V gave up 1 base and J gave up 8 bases, with 11 bases separating them. The CDR3 totals 14 residues. Germline CDR1 reads MDHEN; CDR2 reads SYDVKM. The CDR3 sequence: CASSLYRVGEKLFF. CDR3 nucleotide sequence: TGTGCCAGCAGTTTATACAGGGTGGGGGAAAAACTGTTTTTT.

This clone showed up just a few times. This chain joins TRBV7-9 and TRBJ1-2, with D perhaps matching TRBD1 (5 bases). Trimming pared 5 bases from V and 6 bases from J, leaving 31 bases between. The CDR3 extends over 19 amino acids. Germline CDR1 reads SEHNR; CDR2 reads FQNEAQ (reference sequence). CDR3 nucleotides: TGTGCCAGCAGCCAATACCGGACACACACACTTCAGGGAAGAAATGGCTACACCTTC. Translated, it gives CASSQYRTHTLQGRNGYTF.

The chain has TRBV28 and TRBJ2-7, with D possibly TRBD1 on 6 matching bases. The V end lost 5 bases, the J end lost 2 bases, and 13 bases lay between the germline ends. The CDR3 loop spans 14 amino acids. Germline CDR1 and CDR2: MDHEN and SYDVKM. CDR3 region: CASSPQGNPYEQYF. DNA of the CDR3: TGTGCCAGCAGTCCACAGGGAAATCCCTACGAGCAGTACTTC.